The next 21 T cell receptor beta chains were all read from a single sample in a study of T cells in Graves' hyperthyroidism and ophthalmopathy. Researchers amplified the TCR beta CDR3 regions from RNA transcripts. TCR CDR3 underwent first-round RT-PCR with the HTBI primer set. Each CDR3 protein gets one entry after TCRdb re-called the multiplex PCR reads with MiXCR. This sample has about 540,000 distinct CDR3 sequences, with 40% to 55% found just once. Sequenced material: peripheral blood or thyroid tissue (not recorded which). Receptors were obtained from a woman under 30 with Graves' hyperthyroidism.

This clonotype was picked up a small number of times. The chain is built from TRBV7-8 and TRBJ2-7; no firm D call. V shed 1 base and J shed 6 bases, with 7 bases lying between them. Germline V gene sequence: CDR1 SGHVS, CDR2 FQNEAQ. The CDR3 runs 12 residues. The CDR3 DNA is TGTGCCAGCAGCTTAGGACCAGCCGAGCAGTACTTC. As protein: CASSLGPAEQYF.

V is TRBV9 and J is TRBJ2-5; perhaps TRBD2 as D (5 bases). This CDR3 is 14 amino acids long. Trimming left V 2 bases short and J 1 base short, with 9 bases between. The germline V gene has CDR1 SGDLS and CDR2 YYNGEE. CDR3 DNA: TGTGCCAGCAGCGTCGACCGGGGCCAAGAGACCCAGTACTTC. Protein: CASSVDRGQETQYF.

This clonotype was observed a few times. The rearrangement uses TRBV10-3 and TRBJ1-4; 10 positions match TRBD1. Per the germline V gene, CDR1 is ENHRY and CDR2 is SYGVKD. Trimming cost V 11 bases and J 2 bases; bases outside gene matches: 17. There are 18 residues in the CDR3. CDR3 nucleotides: TGTGCCTCCGGGTCAGGGGGACAGGGGAAGTCGACTAATGAAAAACTGTTTTTT. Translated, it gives CASGSGGQGKSTNEKLFF.

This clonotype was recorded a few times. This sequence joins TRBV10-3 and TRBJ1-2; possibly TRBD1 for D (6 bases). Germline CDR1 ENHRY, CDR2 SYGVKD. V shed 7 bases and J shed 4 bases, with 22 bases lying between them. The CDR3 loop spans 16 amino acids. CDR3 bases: TGTGCCATCAAGGGGGGAACCCAAGGCCCCTCCTATGGCTACACCTTC. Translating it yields CAIKGGTQGPSYGYTF.

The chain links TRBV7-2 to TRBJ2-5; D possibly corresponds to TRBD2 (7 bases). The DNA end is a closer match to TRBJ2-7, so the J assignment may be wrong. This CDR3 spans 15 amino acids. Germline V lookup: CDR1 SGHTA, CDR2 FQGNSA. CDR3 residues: CASSLQGLAVYEQYF. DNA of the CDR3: TGTGCCAGCAGCTTGCAGGGGCTAGCGGTATACGAGCAGTACTTC.

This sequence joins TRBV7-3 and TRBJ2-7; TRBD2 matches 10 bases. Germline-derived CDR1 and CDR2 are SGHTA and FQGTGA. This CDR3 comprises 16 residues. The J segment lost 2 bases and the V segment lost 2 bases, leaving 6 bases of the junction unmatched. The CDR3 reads CASSLGAGGATYEQYF. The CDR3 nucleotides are TGTGCCAGCAGCTTAGGAGCGGGAGGGGCCACCTACGAGCAGTACTTC.

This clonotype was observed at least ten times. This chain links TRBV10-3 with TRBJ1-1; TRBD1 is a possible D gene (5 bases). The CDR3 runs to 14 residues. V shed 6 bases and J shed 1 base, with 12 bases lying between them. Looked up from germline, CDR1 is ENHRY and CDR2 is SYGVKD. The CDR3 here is CAIRLDRRNTEAFF. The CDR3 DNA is TGTGCCATCAGGCTCGACAGAAGGAACACTGAAGCTTTCTTT.

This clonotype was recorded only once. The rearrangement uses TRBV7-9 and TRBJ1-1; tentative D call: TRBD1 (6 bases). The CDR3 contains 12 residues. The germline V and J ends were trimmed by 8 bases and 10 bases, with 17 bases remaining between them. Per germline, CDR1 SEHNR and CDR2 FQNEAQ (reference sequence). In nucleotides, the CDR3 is TGTGCCAGCCGTCCCACAGGGTCGCTAGCTTTCTTT. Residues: CASRPTGSLAFF.

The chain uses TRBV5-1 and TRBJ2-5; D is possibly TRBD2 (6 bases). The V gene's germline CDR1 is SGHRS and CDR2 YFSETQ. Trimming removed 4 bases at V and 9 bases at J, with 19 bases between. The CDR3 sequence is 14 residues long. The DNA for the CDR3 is TGCGCCAGCAGCCCGTCGGCGGGGCGAGGTTCCCAGTACTTC. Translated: CASSPSAGRGSQYF. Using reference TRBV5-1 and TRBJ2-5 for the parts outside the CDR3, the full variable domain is KAGVTQTPRYLIKTRGQQVTLSCSPISGHRSVSWYQQTPGQGLQFLFEYFSETQRNKGNFPGRFSGRQFSNSRSEMNVSTLELGDSALYLCASSPSAGRGSQYFGPGTRLLVL.

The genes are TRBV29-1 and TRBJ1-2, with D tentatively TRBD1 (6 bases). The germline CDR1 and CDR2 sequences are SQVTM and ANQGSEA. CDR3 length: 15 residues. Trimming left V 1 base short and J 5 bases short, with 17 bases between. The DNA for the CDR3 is TGCAGCGTTGAAGTTTTAGGGGGGCCGATATATGGCTACACCTTC. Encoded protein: CSVEVLGGPIYGYTF.

The CDR3 coding sequence is TGTGCCAGTAGCATCTTTCTGGGAGGCTACACCTTC. Translating it yields CASSIFLGGYTF. V gene TRBV19 combines with J gene TRBJ1-2, with D hard to call. Germline V gene sequence: CDR1 LNHDA, CDR2 SQIVND (reference sequence). The CDR3 runs 12 residues. V was cut by 6 bases and J by 8 bases, with 13 bases left in between. The complete variable domain, with remaining parts taken from reference TRBV19 and TRBJ1-2, reads DGGITQSPKYLFRKEGQNVTLSCEQNLNHDAMYWYRQDPGQGLRLIYYSQIVNDFQKGDIAEGYSVSREKKESFPLTVTSAQKNPTAFYLCASSIFLGGYTFGSGTRLTVV.

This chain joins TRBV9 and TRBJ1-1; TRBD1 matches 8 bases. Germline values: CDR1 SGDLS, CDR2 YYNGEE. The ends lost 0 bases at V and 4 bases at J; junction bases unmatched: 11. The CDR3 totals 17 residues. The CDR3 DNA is TGTGCCAGCAGCGTAGAGGACAGGGTAAGAAGTGGCACTGAAGCTTTCTTT. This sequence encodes CASSVEDRVRSGTEAFF.

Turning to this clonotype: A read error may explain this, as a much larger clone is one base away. CDR3 loop: CASSGGGHYGYTF. Here the CDR3 DNA reads TGTGCCTCCAGTGGGGGGGGCCACTATGGCTACACCTTC. The chain combines TRBV10-3 with TRBJ1-2, with D possibly matching TRBD1 (6 bases). CDR1 is ENHRY and CDR2 is SYGVKD in the germline V gene. Between the trimmed V and J ends, which lost 11 bases and 3 bases, there was a span of 16 bases. The CDR3 spans 13 residues.

Written as DNA, the CDR3 is TGCAGCAGTTACTCGTCGCACACCGGGGAGCTGTTTTTT. Residues: CSSYSSHTGELFF. V usage is TRBV29-1 and J usage is TRBJ2-2; D is unresolved. Germline assignment: CDR1 SQVTM and CDR2 ANQGSEA. Trimming removed 8 bases from V and 3 bases from J, with 13 bases in between. This CDR3 comprises 13 residues.

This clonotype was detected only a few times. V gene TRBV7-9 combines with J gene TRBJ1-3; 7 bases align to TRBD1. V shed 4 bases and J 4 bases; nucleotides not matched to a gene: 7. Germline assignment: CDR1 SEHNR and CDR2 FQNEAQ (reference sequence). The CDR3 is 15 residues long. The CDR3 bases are TGTGCCAGCAGCTCCGGGACAGCGGGAGGAAACACCATATATTTT. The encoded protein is CASSSGTAGGNTIYF.

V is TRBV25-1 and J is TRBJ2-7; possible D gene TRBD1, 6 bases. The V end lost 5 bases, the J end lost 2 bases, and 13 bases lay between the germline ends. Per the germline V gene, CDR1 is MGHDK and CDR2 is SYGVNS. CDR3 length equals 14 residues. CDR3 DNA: TGTGCCAGCAGTTATGGACAGCAAACCTACGAGCAGTACTTC. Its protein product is CASSYGQQTYEQYF.

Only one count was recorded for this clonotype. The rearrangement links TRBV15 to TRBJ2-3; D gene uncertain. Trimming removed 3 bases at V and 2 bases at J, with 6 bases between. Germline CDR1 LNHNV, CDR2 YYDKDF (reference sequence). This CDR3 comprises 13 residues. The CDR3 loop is CATSSYTTDTQYF. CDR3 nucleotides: TGTGCCACCAGCAGCTACACCACAGATACGCAGTATTTT.

The CDR3 DNA follows: TGTGCCAGCAGACGAGGGAGAGGCTCCTACGAGCAGTACTTC. The encoded protein is CASRRGRGSYEQYF. This rearrangement joins TRBV7-9 to TRBJ2-7, with a weak D call TRBD2 (5 bases). CDR1 and CDR2 (germline): SEHNR, FQNEAQ (reference sequence). The germline V and J ends were trimmed by 6 bases and 0 bases, with 12 bases remaining between them. The CDR3 has 14 amino acids.

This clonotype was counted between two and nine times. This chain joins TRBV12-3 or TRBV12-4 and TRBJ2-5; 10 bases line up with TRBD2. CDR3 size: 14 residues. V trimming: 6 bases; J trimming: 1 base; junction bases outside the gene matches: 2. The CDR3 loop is CASSTSGTQETQYF. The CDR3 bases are TGTGCCAGCAGCACTAGCGGGACCCAAGAGACCCAGTACTTC.

The CDR3 loop reads CASCPHGQGSGEKLFF. Here the CDR3 DNA reads TGTGCCAGCTGCCCACACGGACAGGGGTCTGGCGAAAAACTGTTTTTT. The gene calls are TRBV25-1 and TRBJ1-4; 9 bases agree with TRBD1. J was trimmed by 8 bases and V by 8 bases; bases with no gene match: 15. Germline V lookup: CDR1 MGHDK, CDR2 SYGVNS. The CDR3 sequence is 16 residues long.

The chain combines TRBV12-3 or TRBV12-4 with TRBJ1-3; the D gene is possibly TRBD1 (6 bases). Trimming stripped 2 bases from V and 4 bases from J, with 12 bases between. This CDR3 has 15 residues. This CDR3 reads CASSLSQGRGNTIYF. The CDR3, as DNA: TGTGCCAGCAGTTTAAGTCAGGGGAGGGGAAACACCATATATTTT.